The 5 T cell receptor beta chains listed next were all sequenced from one sample in a study of OX40 agonist ivuxolimab in advanced cancers. The method was immunoSEQ multiplex PCR; TCRdb's version includes in-frame clones alone and lacks a portion of them. The sample has about 69,000 clones; more than 75% are singletons. The sequences come from CD4+ or CD8+ T cells sorted from blood, collected in a trial of the OX40 agonist ivuxolimab. These TCRs come from an adult with an advanced solid tumor such as melanoma, head and neck, liver or kidney cancer.

This clone occurred once. An end of the junction differs from the germline gene, which may be a read error. The sample holds other DNA sequences that translate to the same CDR3. This rearrangement joins TRBV10-3 to TRBJ1-1; no firm D call. Germline V CDR1 and CDR2: ENHRY, SYGVKD. This CDR3 has 16 residues. CDR3 in DNA: TGTGCCATCAGTGATTCCCCTCTGACACCGAACACTGAGGCTTTCTTT. It yields the protein CAISDSPLTPNTEAFF.

This clone was recorded once. This chain joins TRBV6-1 and TRBJ2-5; either TRBD1 or TRBD2 may supply D (5 bases each). This CDR3 has 13 amino acids. V was pared by 4 bases and J by 1 base, with 7 bases between. The V gene's germline CDR1 is MNHNS and CDR2 SASEGT. The chain's CDR3 is CASSVGVQETQYF. CDR3 nucleotide sequence: TGTGCCAGCAGTGTGGGGGTCCAAGAGACCCAGTACTTC.

This chain joins TRBV7-2 and TRBJ2-7, with TRBD1 as a possible D gene (6 bases). V was shortened by 3 bases and J by 3 bases, with 15 bases between the two germline ends. The germline V gene has CDR1 SGHTA and CDR2 FQGNSA. The CDR3 loop spans 15 amino acids. This CDR3 reads CASSFGQGIGYEQYF. In nucleotides, the CDR3 is TGTGCCAGCAGCTTTGGTCAGGGGATAGGCTACGAGCAGTACTTC. The whole variable domain, filled in from reference TRBV7-2 and TRBJ2-7, reads GAGVSQSPSNKVTEKGKDVELRCDPISGHTALYWYRQSLGQGLEFLIYFQGNSAPDKSGLPSDRFSAERTGGSVSTLTIQRTQQEDSAVYLCASSFGQGIGYEQYFGPGTRLTVT.

The rearrangement links TRBV11-3 to TRBJ2-7, with D perhaps assigned TRBD1 or TRBD2 (7 bases each). V shed 4 bases and J shed 7 bases, with 14 bases lying between them. The CDR3 is 13 amino acids. Per the germline V gene, CDR1 is SGHNT and CDR2 is YENEEA. This CDR3 reads CASSSGGGPEQYF. Written as DNA, the CDR3 is TGTGCCAGCAGCTCAGGGGGAGGGCCTGAGCAGTACTTC.

The sample holds a few counts of this clone. This chain uses TRBV30 with TRBJ2-6, with 11 bases identical to TRBD2. There are 17 residues in the CDR3. The germline gives CDR1 GTSNPN, CDR2 SVGIG (reference sequence). V gave up 4 bases and J gave up 2 bases; unmatched junction bases: 7. In nucleotides, the CDR3 is TGTGCCTGGATTGGTAGCGGGAGGGCCCCTGGGGCCAACGTCCTGACTTTC. This translates into CAWIGSGRAPGANVLTF.